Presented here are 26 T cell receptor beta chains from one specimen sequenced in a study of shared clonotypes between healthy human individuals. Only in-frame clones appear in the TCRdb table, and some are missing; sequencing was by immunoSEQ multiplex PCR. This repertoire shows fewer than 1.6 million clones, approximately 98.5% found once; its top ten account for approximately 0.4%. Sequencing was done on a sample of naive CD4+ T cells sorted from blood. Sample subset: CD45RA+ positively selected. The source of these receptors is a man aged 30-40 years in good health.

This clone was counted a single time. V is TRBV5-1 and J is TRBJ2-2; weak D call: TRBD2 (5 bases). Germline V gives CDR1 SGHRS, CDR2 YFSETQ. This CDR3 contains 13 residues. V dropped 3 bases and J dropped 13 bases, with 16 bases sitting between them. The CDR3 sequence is CASSSVIPRVLFF. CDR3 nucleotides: TGCGCCAGCAGCTCGGTAATCCCGAGGGTGCTGTTTTTT.

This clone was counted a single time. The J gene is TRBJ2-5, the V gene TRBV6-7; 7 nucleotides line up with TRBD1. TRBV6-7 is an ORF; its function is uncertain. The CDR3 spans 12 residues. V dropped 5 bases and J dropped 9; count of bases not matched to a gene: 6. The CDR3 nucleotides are TGTGCCAGCAGTATACAGGGGCGGGCCCAGTACTTC. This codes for CASSIQGRAQYF.

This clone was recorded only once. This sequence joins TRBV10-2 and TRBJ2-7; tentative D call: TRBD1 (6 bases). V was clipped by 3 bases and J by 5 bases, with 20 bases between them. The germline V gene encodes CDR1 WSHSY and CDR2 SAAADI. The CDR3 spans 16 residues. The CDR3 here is CASSDWSGTNLNEQYF. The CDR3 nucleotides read TGCGCCAGCAGTGATTGGAGTGGGACAAATCTTAACGAGCAGTACTTC.

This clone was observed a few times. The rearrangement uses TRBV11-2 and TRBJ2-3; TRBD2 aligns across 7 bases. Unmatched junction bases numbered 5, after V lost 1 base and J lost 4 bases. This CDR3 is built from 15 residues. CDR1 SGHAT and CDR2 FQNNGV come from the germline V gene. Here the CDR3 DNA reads TGTGCCAGCAGCTTAGTTGCGGGAGCAGCAGATACGCAGTATTTT. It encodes CASSLVAGAADTQYF.

CDR3 nucleotides: TGTGCCACCAGCAGAGGCCCGACAGGGACGAACACTGAAGCTTTCTTT. Translated: CATSRGPTGTNTEAFF. V gene TRBV15 combines with J gene TRBJ1-1; 7 bases fit TRBD1. Germline CDR1 reads LNHNV; CDR2 reads YYDKDF (reference sequence). V lost 1 base and J lost 1; bases outside the gene matches: 6. This CDR3 has 16 amino acids.

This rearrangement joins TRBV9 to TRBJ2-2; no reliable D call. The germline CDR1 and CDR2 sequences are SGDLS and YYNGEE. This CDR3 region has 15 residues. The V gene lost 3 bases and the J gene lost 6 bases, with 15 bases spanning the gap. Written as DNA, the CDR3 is TGTGCCAGCAGCGAATCAGTATTGCAGGCCGGGGAGCTGTTTTTT. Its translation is CASSESVLQAGELFF.

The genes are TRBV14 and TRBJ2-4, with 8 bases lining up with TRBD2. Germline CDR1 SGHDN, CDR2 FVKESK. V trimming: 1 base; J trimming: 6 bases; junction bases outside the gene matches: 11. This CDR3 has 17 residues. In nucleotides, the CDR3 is TGTGCCAGCAGCCAAGGGAAACCCGGGACTAGGAGAAACATTCAGTACTTC. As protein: CASSQGKPGTRRNIQYF.

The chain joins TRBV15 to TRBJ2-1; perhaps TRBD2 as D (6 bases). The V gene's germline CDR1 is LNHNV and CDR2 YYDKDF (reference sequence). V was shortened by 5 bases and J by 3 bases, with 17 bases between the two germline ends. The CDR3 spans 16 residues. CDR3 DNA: TGTGCCACCAGCGCCCGCGTCGCTAGCGACTACAATGAGCAGTTCTTC. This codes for CATSARVASDYNEQFF.

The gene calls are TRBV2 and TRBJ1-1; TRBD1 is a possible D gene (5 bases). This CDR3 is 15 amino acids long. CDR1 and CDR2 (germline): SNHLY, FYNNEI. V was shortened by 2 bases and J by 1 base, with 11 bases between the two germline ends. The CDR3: CASSEYGGGNTEAFF. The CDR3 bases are TGTGCCAGCAGTGAATACGGGGGTGGGAACACTGAAGCTTTCTTT.

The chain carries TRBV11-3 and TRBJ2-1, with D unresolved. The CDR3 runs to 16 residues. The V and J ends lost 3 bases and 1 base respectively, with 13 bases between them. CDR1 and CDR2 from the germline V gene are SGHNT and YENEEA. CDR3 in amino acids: CASSFSHQASYNEQFF. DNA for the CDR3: TGTGCCAGCAGCTTTTCCCATCAGGCTTCCTACAATGAGCAGTTCTTC.

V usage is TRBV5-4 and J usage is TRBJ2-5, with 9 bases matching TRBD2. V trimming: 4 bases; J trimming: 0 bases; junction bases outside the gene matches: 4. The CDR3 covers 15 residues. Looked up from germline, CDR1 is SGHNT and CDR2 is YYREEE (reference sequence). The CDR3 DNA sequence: TGTGCCAGCAGCCGACTAGCGGAAAACCAAGAGACCCAGTACTTC. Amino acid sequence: CASSRLAENQETQYF.

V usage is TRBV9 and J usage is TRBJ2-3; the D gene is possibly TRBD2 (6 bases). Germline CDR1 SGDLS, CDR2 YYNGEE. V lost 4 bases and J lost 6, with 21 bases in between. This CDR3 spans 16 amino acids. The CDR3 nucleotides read TGTGCCAGCAGCTTATTAGCGGAAGCCCTCCTCGATACGCAGTATTTT. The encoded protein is CASSLLAEALLDTQYF. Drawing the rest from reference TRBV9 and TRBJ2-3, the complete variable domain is DSGVTQTPKHLITATGQRVTLRCSPRSGDLSVYWYQQSLDQGLQFLIQYYNGEERAKGNILERFSAQQFPDLHSELNLSSLELGDSALYFCASSLLAEALLDTQYFGPGTRLTVL.

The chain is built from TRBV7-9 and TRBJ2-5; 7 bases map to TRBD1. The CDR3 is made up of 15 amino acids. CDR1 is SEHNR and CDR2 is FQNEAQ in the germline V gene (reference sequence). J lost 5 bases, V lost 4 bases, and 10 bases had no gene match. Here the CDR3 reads CASSYAGTVTETQYF. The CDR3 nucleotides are TGTGCCAGCAGCTACGCCGGGACAGTAACGGAGACCCAGTACTTC.

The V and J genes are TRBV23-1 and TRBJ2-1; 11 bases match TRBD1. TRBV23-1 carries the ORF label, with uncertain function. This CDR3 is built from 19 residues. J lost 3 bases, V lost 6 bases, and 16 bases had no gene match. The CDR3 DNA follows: TGCGCCAGCAGCCCGTGTTTCTCCGCCGGGACAGGGGGCTACAATGAGCAGTTCTTC. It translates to CASSPCFSAGTGGYNEQFF.

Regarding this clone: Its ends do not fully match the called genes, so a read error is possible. CDR3 nucleotides: TGTGCTAGCAGCCCATTGGGGCGGTTGGACAATGAGCAGTTCTTC. Translating gives CASSPLGRLDNEQFF. The J gene is TRBJ2-1, the V gene TRBV7-7; D may be TRBD1 (5 bases). The length of the CDR3 is 15 residues. Germline lookup yields CDR1 SSHAT and CDR2 FNYEAQ (reference sequence).

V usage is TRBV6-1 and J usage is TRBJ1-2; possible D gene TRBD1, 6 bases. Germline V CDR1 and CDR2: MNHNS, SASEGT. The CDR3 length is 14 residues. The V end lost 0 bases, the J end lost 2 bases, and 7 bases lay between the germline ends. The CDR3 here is CASSEAGQNYGYTF. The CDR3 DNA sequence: TGTGCCAGCAGTGAAGCAGGACAGAACTATGGCTACACCTTC.

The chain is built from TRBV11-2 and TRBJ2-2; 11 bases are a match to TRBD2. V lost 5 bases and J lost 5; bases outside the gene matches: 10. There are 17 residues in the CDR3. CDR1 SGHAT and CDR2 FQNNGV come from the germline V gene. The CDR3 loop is CASSAQLAGVRTGELFF. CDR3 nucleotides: TGTGCCAGCAGCGCCCAACTAGCGGGAGTCCGAACCGGGGAGCTGTTTTTT.

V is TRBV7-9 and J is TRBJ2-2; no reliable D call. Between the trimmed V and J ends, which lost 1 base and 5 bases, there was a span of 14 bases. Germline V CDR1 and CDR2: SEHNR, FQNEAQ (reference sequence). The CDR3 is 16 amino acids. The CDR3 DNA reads TGTGCCAGCAGCTTAGAAGGCGCAGCGAGGACCGGGGAGCTGTTTTTT. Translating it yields CASSLEGAARTGELFF.

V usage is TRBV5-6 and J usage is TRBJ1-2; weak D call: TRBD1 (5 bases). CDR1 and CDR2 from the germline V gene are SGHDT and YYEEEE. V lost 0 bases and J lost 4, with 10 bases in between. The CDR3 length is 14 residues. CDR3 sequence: CASSLVARAYGYTF. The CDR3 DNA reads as TGTGCCAGCAGCTTGGTCGCCAGGGCCTATGGCTACACCTTC.

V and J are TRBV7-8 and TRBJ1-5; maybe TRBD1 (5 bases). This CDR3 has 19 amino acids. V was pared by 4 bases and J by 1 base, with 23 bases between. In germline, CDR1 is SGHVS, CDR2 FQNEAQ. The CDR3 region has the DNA TGTGCCAGCAGCTCTAAGACACAACGAGGGGTACGGAGCAATCAGCCCCAGCATTTT. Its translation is CASSSKTQRGVRSNQPQHF.

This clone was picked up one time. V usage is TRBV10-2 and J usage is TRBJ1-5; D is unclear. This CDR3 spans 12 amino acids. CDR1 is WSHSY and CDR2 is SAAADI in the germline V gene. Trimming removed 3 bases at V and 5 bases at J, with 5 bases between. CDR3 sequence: CASSEPYQPQHF. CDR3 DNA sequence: TGCGCCAGCAGTGAACCTTATCAGCCCCAGCATTTT.

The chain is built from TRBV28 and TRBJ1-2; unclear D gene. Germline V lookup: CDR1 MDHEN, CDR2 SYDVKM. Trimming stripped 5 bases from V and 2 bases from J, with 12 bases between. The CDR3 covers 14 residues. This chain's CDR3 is CASSPGDLNYGYTF. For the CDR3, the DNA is TGTGCCAGCAGTCCGGGAGACCTAAACTATGGCTACACCTTC.

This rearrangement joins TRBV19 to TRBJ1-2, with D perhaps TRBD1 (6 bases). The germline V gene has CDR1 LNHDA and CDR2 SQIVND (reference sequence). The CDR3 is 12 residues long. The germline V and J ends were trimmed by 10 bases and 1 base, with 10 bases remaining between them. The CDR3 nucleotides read TGTGCCATTACGGACAGTAACTATGGCTACACCTTC. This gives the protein CAITDSNYGYTF.

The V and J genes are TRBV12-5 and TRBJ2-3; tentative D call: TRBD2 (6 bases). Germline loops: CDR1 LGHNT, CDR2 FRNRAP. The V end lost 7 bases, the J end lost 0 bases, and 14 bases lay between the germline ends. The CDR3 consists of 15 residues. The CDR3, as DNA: TGTGCTAGTGCGAGGGCGGGGACTAGCACAGATACGCAGTATTTT. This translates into CASARAGTSTDTQYF.

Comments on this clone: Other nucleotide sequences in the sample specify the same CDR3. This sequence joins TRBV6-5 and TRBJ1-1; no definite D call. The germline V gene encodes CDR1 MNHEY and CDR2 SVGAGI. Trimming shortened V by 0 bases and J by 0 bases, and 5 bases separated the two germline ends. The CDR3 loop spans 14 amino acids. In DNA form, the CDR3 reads TGTGCCAGCAGTTACTCGGGGATGAACACTGAAGCTTTCTTT. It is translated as CASSYSGMNTEAFF.

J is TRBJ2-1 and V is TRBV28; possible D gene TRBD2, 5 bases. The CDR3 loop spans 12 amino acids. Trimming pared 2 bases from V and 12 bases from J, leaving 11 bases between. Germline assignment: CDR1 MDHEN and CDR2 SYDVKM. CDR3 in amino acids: CASSLILAGQFF. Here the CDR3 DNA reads TGTGCCAGCAGTTTAATTCTCGCGGGGCAGTTCTTC.